Here is one T cell receptor (beta chain) with its context. Method: immunoSEQ multiplex PCR; TCRdb's copy keeps in-frame clones and lacks some. The table shows tens of thousands of clones, with roughly 84% occurring only once. The source of the sample is a study of OX40 agonist ivuxolimab in advanced cancers. Per germline, CDR1 WNHNN and CDR2 SYGVQD (reference sequence). The CDR3 has 15 residues. Trimming pared 3 bases from V and 0 bases from J, leaving 8 bases between. The sequence was obtained from an adult with an advanced solid tumor such as melanoma, head and neck, liver or kidney cancer. The specimen comprised CD4+ or CD8+ T cells sorted from blood, sampled in a trial of the OX40 agonist ivuxolimab. The chain recombines TRBV10-1 with TRBJ2-2; D is unresolved. The CDR3 DNA follows: TGCGCCAGCAGTGAAGGCGAGCCGAACACCGGGGAGCTGTTTTTT. This gives the protein CASSEGEPNTGELFF.